Reported below is one T cell receptor (beta chain). Which antigen it targets is not known. The sample holds no much larger clone one base away, and base qualities are not on file. For sequencing of the TCRbeta CDR3 region, genomic DNA was extracted from the sorted cells. TCRbeta CDR3 regions were sequenced using the immunoSEQ Assay. This immuneACCESS table, as held by TCRdb, lists in-frame sequences with V and J called but not all clones. Of the missing ones, under half trace to an unresolved V gene in checked studies; the others have no known cause. This sample holds 65,000 to 95,000 clones; around nine tenths were observed only once. About 2.1% of the sample is held by the ten biggest clonotypes. These data come from a study of OX40 agonist ivuxolimab in advanced cancers. For the wider study: Ivuxolimab was an agonistic, fully human IgG2 monoclonal antibody directed against OX40 (CD134), a costimulatory receptor. Intravenous ivuxolimab was administered to patients every 2 weeks at six dose levels: 0.01, 0.1, 0.3, 1.5, 3 and 10 mg/kg. Of the approximately 50 dose-escalation patients, hepatocellular carcinoma was present in approximately 20, melanoma in roughly 15, renal cell carcinoma in 9 and head and neck cancer in 9. The dose-escalation cohort was over 70% male with a mean age of approximately 60 years, ranging from roughly 20 to 80. Prior anti-PD-1, anti-PD-L1 or anti-CTLA-4 therapy was permitted, and checkpoint inhibitors had been received by about 36% of dose-escalation patients. Three dose-escalation patients achieved partial responses, one with hepatocellular carcinoma and two with cutaneous melanoma. Peripheral TCRbeta sequencing aimed to test whether ivuxolimab altered TCR sequence diversity and caused clonal T-cell expansion. The paper covers the monotherapy dose-escalation part of the phase I ivuxolimab trial, which included N ≈ 57 patients.

Including cysteine and phenylalanine, the CDR3 has 14 amino acids. Just CDR3 DNA is preserved here, 42 bases in frame from base 1. V is cut by 5 bases and J by 0 bases, and the space between the germline ends is 10 bases. CDR1 and CDR2 are read off the germline V gene (reference sequence) as SGHAT and FQDESV. The full study reports these points: Low levels of normalized T-cell clonal expansion were also shown by some nonresponding patients. Which antigens the clonally expanded peripheral T cells were specific for was not determined. At doses of 0.1 to 3.0 mg/kg, clonal expansion of both CD4+ and CD8+ T cells in blood was seen between baseline and week 6. After ivuxolimab, expanded clones were on average more numerous among CD8+ T cells than among CD4+ T cells. In the 0.1-3.0 mg/kg groups, partial responders had among the lowest normalized peripheral clonal expansion, particularly in CD8+ T cells.

The trial excluded patients who had a history of autoimmune disease or were on systemic immunosuppression. Peripheral blood for TCR sequencing was drawn from every dose cohort at baseline, at cycle 4 day 1 and at cycle 7 day 1. Samples came from an open-label, multicenter, first-in-human phase I dose-escalation trial of ivuxolimab. Adults with locally advanced or metastatic head and neck squamous cell, hepatocellular, melanoma or renal cell carcinoma were enrolled in the trial. Before TCR sequencing, CD4+ T cells and CD8+ T cells from peripheral blood were sorted into separate populations. The chain is encoded by TRBV11-1 joined to TRBJ1-1; the D gene identity is not certain. The source was CD4+ or CD8+ T cells sorted from blood, collected in a trial of the OX40 agonist ivuxolimab. The receptor was isolated from an adult with an advanced solid tumor such as melanoma, head and neck, liver or kidney cancer. This receptor carries the CDR3 CASSLKSLNTEAFF. DNA sequence: TGTGCCAGCAGCCTCAAGAGCCTGAACACTGAAGCTTTCTTT. Joined to the reference TRBV11-1 and TRBJ1-1 proteins, this CDR3 gives the full variable domain: EAEVAQSPRYKITEKSQAVAFWCDPISGHATLYWYRQILGQGPELLVQFQDESVVDDSQLPKDRFSAERLKGVDSTLKIQPAELGDSAMYLCASSLKSLNTEAFFGQGTRLTVV.